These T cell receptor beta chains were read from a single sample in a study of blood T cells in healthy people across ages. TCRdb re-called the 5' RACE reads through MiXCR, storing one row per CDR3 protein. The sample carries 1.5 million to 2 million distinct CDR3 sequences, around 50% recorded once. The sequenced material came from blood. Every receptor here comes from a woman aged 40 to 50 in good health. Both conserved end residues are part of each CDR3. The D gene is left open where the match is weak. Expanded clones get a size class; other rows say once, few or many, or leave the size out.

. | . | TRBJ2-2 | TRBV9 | CASSVRQLNTGELFF | TGTGCCAGCAGCGTGAGACAGCTGAACACCGGGGAGCTGTTTTTT
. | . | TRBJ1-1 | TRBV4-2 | CASSQEVGRRTEAFF | TGTGCCAGCAGCCAGGAAGTGGGCCGGCGCACTGAAGCTTTCTTT
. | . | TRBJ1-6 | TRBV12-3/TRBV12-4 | CASTLGTASYNSPLHF | TGTGCCAGCACCCTTGGGACGGCGAGTTATAATTCACCCCTCCACTTT
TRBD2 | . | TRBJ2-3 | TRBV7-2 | CASGLVRGVVDTQYF | TGTGCCAGCGGCCTGGTACGGGGGGTGGTAGATACGCAGTATTTT
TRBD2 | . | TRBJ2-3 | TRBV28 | CASSITSGGRADTQYF | TGTGCCAGCAGTATCACTAGCGGGGGGAGAGCAGATACGCAGTATTTT
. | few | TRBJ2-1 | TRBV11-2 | CASSLSGRVRSVQFF | TGTGCCAGCAGCTTAAGCGGCAGGGTTCGTTCCGTGCAGTTCTTC
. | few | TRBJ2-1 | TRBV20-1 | CSAPSRRGVGNEQFF | TGCAGTGCTCCGAGCCGGAGGGGGGTGGGTAATGAGCAGTTCTTC
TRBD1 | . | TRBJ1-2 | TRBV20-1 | CSAIEGGRVSHGYTF | TGCAGTGCCATAGAAGGGGGCAGGGTTTCCCATGGCTACACCTTC
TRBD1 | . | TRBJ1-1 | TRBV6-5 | CASSPRTGVGNTEAFF | TGTGCCAGCAGTCCGCGGACAGGGGTGGGGAACACTGAAGCTTTCTTT
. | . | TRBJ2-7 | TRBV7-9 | CAGAGYLSEQYF | TGTGCCGGAGCAGGGTACCTAAGCGAGCAGTACTTC
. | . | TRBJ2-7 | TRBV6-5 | CASSYGGRSYNEQYF | TGTGCCAGCAGTTACGGGGGGCGTTCCTACAATGAGCAGTACTTC
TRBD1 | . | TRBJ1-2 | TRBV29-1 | CSVEQGAFYGYTF | TGCAGCGTTGAGCAGGGGGCTTTCTATGGCTACACCTTC
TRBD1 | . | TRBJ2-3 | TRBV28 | CAIPGQTTDTQYF | TGTGCCATTCCGGGACAGACCACAGATACGCAGTATTTT
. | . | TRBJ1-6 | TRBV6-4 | CASSSYDSSYNSPLHF | TGTGCCAGCAGCTCATATGATAGCTCCTATAATTCACCCCTCCACTTT
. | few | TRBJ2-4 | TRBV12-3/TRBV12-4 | CASSPRPDRTKNIQYF | TGTGCCAGCAGTCCCCGCCCCGACAGGACCAAAAACATTCAGTACTTC
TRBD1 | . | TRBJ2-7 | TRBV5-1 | CASSKGQGGHEQYF | TGCGCCAGCAGCAAGGGACAGGGCGGCCACGAGCAGTACTTC
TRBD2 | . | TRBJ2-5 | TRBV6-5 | CTSSSEQAGQETQYF | TGTACCAGCAGTTCGGAACAAGCGGGGCAAGAGACCCAGTACTTC
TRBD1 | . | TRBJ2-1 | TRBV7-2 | CASSYQGAGSNEQFF | TGTGCCAGCAGCTACCAGGGGGCTGGGAGCAATGAGCAGTTCTTC
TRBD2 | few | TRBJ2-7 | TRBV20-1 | CSASKASGAVAYEQYF | TGCAGTGCTAGCAAGGCTAGCGGAGCAGTAGCCTACGAGCAGTACTTC
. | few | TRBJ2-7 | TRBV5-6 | CASSLGGPGPLSYEQYF | TGTGCCAGCAGCTTGGGGGGACCGGGACCGCTCTCCTACGAGCAGTACTTC
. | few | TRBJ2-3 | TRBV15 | CATSRVADTQYF | TGTGCCACCAGCAGAGTTGCAGATACGCAGTATTTT
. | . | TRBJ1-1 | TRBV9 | CASSVPPPGARTEAFF | TGTGCCAGCAGCGTACCCCCCCCAGGGGCGCGCACTGAAGCTTTCTTT
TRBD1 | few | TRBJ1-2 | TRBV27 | CASKPRTGPHYGYTF | TGTGCCAGCAAACCCAGGACAGGGCCTCACTATGGCTACACCTTC
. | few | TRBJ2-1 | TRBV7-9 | CASSNPAGVSYNEQFF | TGTGCCAGCAGCAACCCGGCCGGGGTTTCCTACAATGAGCAGTTCTTC
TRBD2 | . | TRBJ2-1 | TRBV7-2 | CASRPRGGSYNEQFF | TGTGCCAGCAGACCGCGGGGGGGCTCCTACAATGAGCAGTTCTTC
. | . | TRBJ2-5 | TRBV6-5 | CASSYPNGPKGTQYF | TGTGCCAGCAGTTACCCAAATGGACCTAAAGGGACCCAGTACTTC
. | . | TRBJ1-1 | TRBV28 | CASSPTTTEAFF | TGTGCCAGCAGCCCCACCACTACTGAAGCTTTCTTT
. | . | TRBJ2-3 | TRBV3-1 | CASSQDLLLNTQYF | TGTGCCAGCAGCCAAGATCTGCTACTAAATACGCAGTATTTT